This T cell receptor (beta chain) was retrieved from a study of blood T cell repertoires in COVID-19. Study at large: Samples came from the United States, Italy and Spain, spanning acute and convalescent COVID-19. In each case, the material was cDNA or gDNA derived from T cells, B-cell-depleted T cells, or PBMCs.

In the original analysis: Quantification of nucleated cells was approximated via reference gene primer amplification. Produced via immunoSEQ multiplex PCR; TCRdb's table is partial and in-frame only. The DNA gave D and trimming, while V, J and clone size come from that table. The repertoire holds about 91,000 clones, with around 90% as singletons. The sequencing input was peripheral blood. The sequence came from a woman aged 80 or older with active COVID-19.

This CDR3 is CASSPQGQATYEQYF. The CDR3 coding sequence is TGTGCCAGCTCACCACAGGGACAGGCCACCTACGAGCAGTACTTC. V is TRBV18 and J is TRBJ2-7; 8 bases agree with TRBD1. The J segment lost 2 bases and the V segment lost 1 base, leaving 4 bases of the junction unmatched. The length of the CDR3 is 15 residues. The V gene's germline CDR1 is KGHSH and CDR2 LQKENI.